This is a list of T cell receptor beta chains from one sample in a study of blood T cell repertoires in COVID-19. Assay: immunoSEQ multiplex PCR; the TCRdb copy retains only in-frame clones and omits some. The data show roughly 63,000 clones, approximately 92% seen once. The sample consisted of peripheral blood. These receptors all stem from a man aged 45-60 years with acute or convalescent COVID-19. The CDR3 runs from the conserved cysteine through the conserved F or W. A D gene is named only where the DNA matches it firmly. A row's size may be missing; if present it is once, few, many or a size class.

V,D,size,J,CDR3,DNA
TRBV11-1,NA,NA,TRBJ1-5,CASSLKEGDSNQPQHF,TGTGCCAGCAGCTTAAAAGAGGGCGATAGCAATCAGCCCCAGCATTTT
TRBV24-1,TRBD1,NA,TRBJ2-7,CATEPDRTYEQYF,TGTGCCACTGAACCGGACAGGACCTACGAGCAGTACTTC
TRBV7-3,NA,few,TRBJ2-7,CASSLTGGGEQYF,TGTGCCAGCAGCTTAACCGGGGGTGGCGAGCAGTACTTC
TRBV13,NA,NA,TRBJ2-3,CASRTHQGTQYF,TGTGCCAGCAGAACCCATCAGGGAACGCAGTATTTT
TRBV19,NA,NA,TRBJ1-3,CASSMRVLRRVFGAGNTIYF,TGTGCCAGTAGTATGAGGGTTCTTCGGCGGGTTTTTGGCGCTGGAAACACCATATATTTT
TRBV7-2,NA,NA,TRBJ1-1,CASTEGVVTEAFF,TGTGCCAGCACCGAAGGAGTCGTCACTGAAGCTTTCTTT
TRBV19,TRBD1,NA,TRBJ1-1,CASNTRRDRGTNTEAFF,TGTGCCAGTAATACGAGGCGGGACAGGGGGACGAACACTGAAGCTTTCTTT
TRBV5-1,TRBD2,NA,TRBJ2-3,CASSLTAGGPGTDTQYF,TGCGCCAGCAGCTTGACGGCGGGAGGGCCGGGCACAGATACGCAGTATTTT
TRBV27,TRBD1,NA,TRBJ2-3,CASSLGTGGIDTQYF,TGTGCCAGCAGTTTAGGGACAGGGGGGATAGATACGCAGTATTTT
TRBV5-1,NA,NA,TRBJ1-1,CASSLGWQGNTEAFF,TGCGCCAGCAGCTTGGGTTGGCAGGGGAACACTGAAGCTTTCTTT
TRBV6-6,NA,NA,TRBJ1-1,CASSGGQWQLNTEAFF,TGTGCCAGCAGCGGCGGACAGTGGCAATTGAACACTGAAGCTTTCTTT
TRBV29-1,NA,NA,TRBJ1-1,CSVEAPGSRAFF,TGCAGCGTTGAAGCACCAGGGTCCAGAGCTTTCTTT
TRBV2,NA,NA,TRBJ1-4,CASSATGNLNEKLFF,TGTGCCAGCAGCGCAACAGGGAACCTTAATGAAAAACTGTTTTTT
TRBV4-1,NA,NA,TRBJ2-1,CASSQVTGLSYNEQFF,TGCGCCAGCAGCCAAGTCACCGGACTCTCCTACAATGAGCAGTTCTTC
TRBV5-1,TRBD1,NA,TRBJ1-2,CASSEGDRGSGYTF,TGCGCCAGCAGCGAAGGGGACAGGGGGAGCGGCTACACCTTC
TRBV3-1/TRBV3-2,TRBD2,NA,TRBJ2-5,CASSQDPGGGYQETQYF,TGTGCCAGCAGCCAAGATCCAGGCGGGGGGTACCAAGAGACCCAGTACTTC
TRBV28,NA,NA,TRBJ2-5,CASSTTAQETQYF,TGTGCCAGCAGCACGACAGCCCAAGAGACCCAGTACTTC
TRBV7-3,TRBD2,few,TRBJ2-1,CASSLKSNPSGRAQNEQFF,TGTGCCAGCAGCTTAAAAAGTAATCCTAGCGGGAGGGCCCAGAATGAGCAGTTCTTC
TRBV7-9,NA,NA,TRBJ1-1,CASLQQGSTEAFF,TGTGCCAGCCTCCAGCAGGGATCCACTGAAGCTTTCTTT
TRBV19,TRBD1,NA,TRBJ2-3,CATGDRGSTDTQYF,TGTGCCACCGGGGACAGGGGGTCCACAGATACGCAGTATTTT
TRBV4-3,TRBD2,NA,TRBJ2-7,CASSQEGLSGSLNEQYF,TGCGCCAGCAGCCAAGAGGGGCTCAGCGGGAGCTTGAACGAGCAGTACTTC
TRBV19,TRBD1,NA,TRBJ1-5,CASSMGGGGVSQPQHF,TGTGCCAGTAGTATGGGAGGAGGGGGCGTTAGCCAGCCCCAGCATTTT
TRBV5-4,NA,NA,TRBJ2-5,CASSLVPGEFQETQYF,TGTGCCAGCAGCTTGGTCCCGGGGGAATTTCAAGAGACCCAGTACTTC
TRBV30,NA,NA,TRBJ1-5,CAWSLGHWTGNQPQHF,TGTGCCTGGAGTTTGGGACATTGGACGGGCAATCAGCCCCAGCATTTT
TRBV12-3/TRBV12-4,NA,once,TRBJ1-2,CASSHSGGYTF,TGTGCCAGCAGTCACAGTGGTGGCTACACCTTC
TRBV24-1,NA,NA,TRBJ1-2,CATSDSTGYYGYTF,TGTGCCACCAGTGACTCAACAGGGTACTATGGCTACACCTTC
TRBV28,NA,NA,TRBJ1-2,CASSTTVNYGYTF,TGTGCCAGCAGTACCACAGTTAACTATGGCTACACCTTC
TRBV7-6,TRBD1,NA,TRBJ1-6,CASSLGGQGDNSPLHF,TGTGCCAGCAGCTTAGGTGGACAGGGGGATAATTCACCCCTCCACTTT
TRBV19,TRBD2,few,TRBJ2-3,CASSKGLAGDTQYF,TGTGCCAGTAGTAAGGGACTAGCGGGAGATACGCAGTATTTT
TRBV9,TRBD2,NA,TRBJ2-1,CASTESGARINEQFF,TGTGCCAGCACCGAAAGCGGGGCAAGGATCAATGAGCAGTTCTTC
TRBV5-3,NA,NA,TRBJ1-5,CARSLNRVTNQPQHF,TGTGCCAGAAGCTTGAACAGGGTAACAAATCAGCCCCAGCATTTT